The rows below give T cell receptor beta chains drawn from one sample of a study of blood T cells in healthy people across ages. TCRdb reprocessed the 5' RACE reads with MiXCR, giving one entry per CDR3 protein. The sample consists of around 1.5 million distinct CDR3 sequences, 42% of them appearing once. Source material: blood. These receptors were taken from a woman younger than 30 in good health. Both conserved end residues are part of each CDR3. The D gene is left open where the match is weak. Clone size is shown for a subset of rows, as once, few, many or a class of expanded clone.

TRBJ2-1,TRBV3-1,NA,TRBD2,TGTGCCACCAAAGCGGGGGCCGGAGGGAATGAGCAGTTCTTC,CATKAGAGGNEQFF
TRBJ2-2,TRBV20-1,NA,NA,TGCAGTGCTCTCAAACCATTAGCAGCGGGGGAGCTGTTTTTT,CSALKPLAAGELFF
TRBJ1-2,TRBV6-5,NA,NA,TGTGCCAGCAGTTACAGACAGGCCTATGGCTACACCTTC,CASSYRQAYGYTF
TRBJ2-1,TRBV4-1,few,TRBD1,TGCGCCAGCAGCCCCCGCCCAGGGGGCGGCTACAATGAGCAGTTCTTC,CASSPRPGGGYNEQFF
TRBJ2-7,TRBV6-5,NA,TRBD2,TGTGCCAGCAAGACTAGCAGTTACAATGAGCAGTACTTC,CASKTSSYNEQYF
TRBJ2-3,TRBV20-1,few,NA,TGCAGTGCTAGGATTGGCCCGTACACAGATACGCAGTATTTT,CSARIGPYTDTQYF
TRBJ1-4,TRBV20-1,NA,NA,TGCAGTGCTAGAGAGGGAGGGGAAACAGTCGAGTTTTTT,CSAREGGETVEFF
TRBJ2-7,TRBV10-3,NA,TRBD1,TGTGCCATCAGTGCAGGGGGCCTTTCCTACGAGCAGTACTTC,CAISAGGLSYEQYF
TRBJ1-5,TRBV6-1,NA,NA,TGTGCCAGCAGTGAATCCGGCAGGGATCAGCCCCAGCATTTT,CASSESGRDQPQHF
TRBJ1-1,TRBV6-5,NA,TRBD1,TGTGCCAGCAGGAATAGACAGGGTCCTGCGAACACTGAAGCTTTCTTT,CASRNRQGPANTEAFF
TRBJ2-7,TRBV10-3,NA,NA,TGTGCCATCAGTGCGGACGGAACCTACGAGCAGTACTTC,CAISADGTYEQYF
TRBJ2-7,TRBV28,NA,TRBD1,TGCGCCAGCAGTTTGGGGACAGGGAGGCGCGAGCAGTACTTC,CASSLGTGRREQYF
TRBJ2-1,TRBV5-1,many,NA,TGCGCCAGCAGCTTGCTCAGGGAAGGTGAGCAGTTCTTC,CASSLLREGEQFF
TRBJ2-5,TRBV7-9,NA,NA,TGTGCCAGCAGCTTTGTTAGGCGCGTCGGGGAGACCCAGTACTTC,CASSFVRRVGETQYF
TRBJ2-7,TRBV7-9,few,TRBD2,TGTGCCAGCAGCTTCCCTAGCGGGGCCATCTACGAGCAGTACTTC,CASSFPSGAIYEQYF
TRBJ1-3,TRBV12-3/TRBV12-4,NA,NA,TGTGCCAGCAGTTTTCGCCAGGGCGGAGTTCCATCTGGAAACACCATATATTTT,CASSFRQGGVPSGNTIYF
TRBJ2-7,TRBV6-5,few,TRBD1,TGTGCCAGCCGGGTCGGACAGGGGGTTTTCGACGAGCAGTACTTC,CASRVGQGVFDEQYF
TRBJ1-5,TRBV7-9,NA,NA,TGTGCCAGCAGCCCCGGGGGGACGAATAGCAATCAGCCCCAGCATTTT,CASSPGGTNSNQPQHF
TRBJ1-4,TRBV5-5,NA,NA,TGTGCCAGCACCCCCATACGGGGCAGGGAAAAACTGTTTTTT,CASTPIRGREKLFF
TRBJ2-2,TRBV14,NA,NA,TGTGCCAGCAGCCGATCCCCCCGGAGCACCGGGGAGCTGTTTTTT,CASSRSPRSTGELFF
TRBJ1-2,TRBV6-1,NA,NA,TGTGCCAGCAGGGATGGACTTCTAGGGGGCTACACCTTC,CASRDGLLGGYTF
TRBJ1-5,TRBV28,NA,NA,TGTGCCAGCAGTTTGGTGGCCAGAACAAGCAATCAGCCCCAGCATTTT,CASSLVARTSNQPQHF